A single sample gave rise to the 19 T cell receptor beta chains below, sequenced in a study of T cell repertoires in cytomegalovirus infection. TCRdb redid the calling of the reads with MiXCR, one entry per CDR3 protein. The sample contains roughly 180,000 distinct CDR3 sequences, about 17% of which appear only once. Source material: CD8+ T cells from PBMCs. Source of these receptors: a human donor in good health (CMV status not recorded). Some clones in this sample may be carry-over from other donors' samples.

In its sample, this clonotype was seen a few times. This chain links TRBV4-1 with TRBJ2-6; D unresolved. Trimming removed 2 bases at V and 0 bases at J, with 5 bases between. The CDR3 contains 15 residues. CDR1 MGHRA and CDR2 YSYEKL come from the germline V gene. CDR3 DNA: TGCGCCAGCAGCCAACGGTTCTCTGGGGCCAACGTCCTGACTTTC. It yields the protein CASSQRFSGANVLTF.

This clonotype has just a few counts. The chain uses TRBV29-1 and TRBJ1-1, with D possibly being TRBD1 (5 bases). The V gene lost 8 bases and the J gene lost 0 bases, with 22 bases spanning the gap. Germline CDR1 and CDR2: SQVTM and ANQGSEA. This CDR3 has 16 amino acids. CDR3 in DNA: TGCAGCCTAACGGGCAGGGAACCGCGGGTGAACACTGAAGCTTTCTTT. It encodes CSLTGREPRVNTEAFF.

The genes are TRBV20-1 and TRBJ1-5; TRBD1 matches at 9 bases. Germline lookup yields CDR1 DFQATT and CDR2 SNEGSKA (reference sequence). Trimming removed 5 bases from V and 0 bases from J; junction bases left unmatched: 8. The length of the CDR3 is 16 residues. The CDR3 coding sequence is TGCAGTGCTCTCCGGGACAGGGATTATAGCAATCAGCCCCAGCATTTT. Protein sequence: CSALRDRDYSNQPQHF.

V and J are TRBV7-9 and TRBJ1-1, with 7 bases that match TRBD1. Trimming took 5 bases from V and 5 from J; bases not matched to a gene: 8. The CDR3 sequence is 14 residues long. Germline lookup yields CDR1 SEHNR and CDR2 FQNEAQ (reference sequence). The CDR3 sequence is CASSPNRGWTEAFF. CDR3 DNA: TGTGCCAGCAGCCCGAACAGGGGATGGACTGAAGCTTTCTTT.

This clonotype was detected only a few times. The chain employs TRBV10-1 and TRBJ2-7; D perhaps matches TRBD1 (5 bases). Germline values: CDR1 WNHNN, CDR2 SYGVQD (reference sequence). V was pared by 2 bases and J by 4 bases, with 12 bases between. CDR3 size: 14 residues. For the CDR3, the DNA is TGCGCCAGCAGTGAGAATGAAGGGGATTACGAGCAGTACTTC. It specifies CASSENEGDYEQYF.

This clonotype has just a few counts. This sequence joins TRBV28 and TRBJ1-1, with no clear D. In germline, CDR1 is MDHEN, CDR2 SYDVKM. The CDR3 runs to 14 residues. Trimming took off 1 base at V and 5 bases at J, with 11 bases between the two ends. The DNA for the CDR3 is TGTGCCAGCAGTTTATTCGGTTGGGCTACTGAAGCTTTCTTT. It encodes CASSLFGWATEAFF.

This clonotype was counted between two and nine times. This sequence joins TRBV28 and TRBJ2-7, with a possible D match to TRBD1 (6 bases). The CDR3 totals 12 residues. With 6 bases removed from V and 3 bases from J, the gap between germline ends came to 9 bases. The germline gives CDR1 MDHEN, CDR2 SYDVKM. The CDR3 protein is CASRLQGYEQYF. DNA of the CDR3: TGTGCCAGCAGGTTACAGGGCTACGAGCAGTACTTC.

This clonotype was seen only a few times. The chain combines TRBV2 with TRBJ2-1; D is perhaps TRBD1 (6 bases). Germline lookup yields CDR1 SNHLY and CDR2 FYNNEI. The CDR3 length is 12 residues. V lost 3 bases and J lost 8, with 8 bases in between. CDR3 amino acids: CASSDRGDEQFF. The CDR3 DNA reads as TGTGCCAGCAGTGACAGGGGCGATGAGCAGTTCTTC.

This clonotype has more than one count but fewer than ten. V usage is TRBV9 and J usage is TRBJ2-2, with TRBD2 matching over 15 bases. The germline CDR1 and CDR2 sequences are SGDLS and YYNGEE. The length of the CDR3 is 17 residues. Trimming at V came to 4 bases and at J to 2 bases, leaving 3 bases not matched to a gene. The CDR3 nucleotides read TGTGCCAGCAGCTCGGGACTAGCGGGGGGAAACACCGGGGAGCTGTTTTTT. Translation gives CASSSGLAGGNTGELFF.

This clonotype was detected only a few times. V and J are TRBV13 and TRBJ1-1, with TRBD1 identical over 7 bases. V gave up 1 base and J gave up 0 bases; unmatched junction bases: 8. Germline CDR1 reads PRHDT; CDR2 reads FYEKMQ (reference sequence). This CDR3 comprises 17 residues. The CDR3 here is CASSLDGPGTVNTEAFF. CDR3 bases: TGTGCCAGCAGCTTAGACGGACCTGGGACAGTGAACACTGAAGCTTTCTTT.

This clonotype was found once. V usage is TRBV7-6 and J usage is TRBJ2-1; D is uncertain. The CDR3 runs to 13 residues. The ends were cut back, 0 bases at V and 5 bases at J, with 5 bases in the middle. Germline-derived CDR1 and CDR2 are SGHVS and FNYEAQ. This CDR3 reads CASSLALNNEQFF. The DNA for the CDR3 is TGTGCCAGCAGCTTAGCCCTAAACAATGAGCAGTTCTTC.

This sequence joins TRBV6-6 and TRBJ2-7; 7 nucleotides match TRBD2. The germline gives CDR1 MNHNY, CDR2 SVGAGI (reference sequence). The CDR3 spans 15 residues. V lost 0 bases to trimming and J lost 4 bases; unmatched junction nucleotides: 6. CDR3 in amino acids: CASSYSIQGGYEQYF. For the CDR3, the DNA is TGTGCCAGCAGTTACTCAATCCAGGGAGGGTACGAGCAGTACTTC.

The CDR3 region is CASSWSDGSNYGYTF. CDR3 in DNA: TGTGCCAGCAGCTGGTCCGACGGGTCTAACTATGGCTACACCTTC. This chain uses TRBV7-3 with TRBJ1-2; the D is unclear. Germline CDR1 is SGHTA and CDR2 is FQGTGA. V gave up 4 bases and J gave up 0 bases, with 12 bases separating them. The CDR3 length is 15 residues.

V usage is TRBV7-6 and J usage is TRBJ2-7; D is undetermined. CDR3 length: 15 amino acids. V was trimmed by 2 bases and J by 2 bases, leaving 13 bases between them. Germline values: CDR1 SGHVS, CDR2 FNYEAQ. The DNA for the CDR3 is TGTGCCAGCAGCTTATCCCCTGGCACCGCCTACGAGCAGTACTTC. As protein: CASSLSPGTAYEQYF.

The chain recombines TRBV6-2 or TRBV6-3 with TRBJ1-2; D gene ambiguous. In germline, CDR1 is MNHEY, CDR2 SVGEGT. V lost 2 bases, J lost 5 bases, and 6 bases lay in between. The CDR3 totals 12 residues. Here the CDR3 reads CASSYIGYGYTF. Here the CDR3 DNA reads TGTGCCAGCAGTTACATCGGTTATGGCTACACCTTC.

This clonotype was seen a few times. The chain links TRBV25-1 to TRBJ2-2; D not resolved. Germline CDR1 and CDR2: MGHDK and SYGVNS. V lost 0 bases, J lost 8 bases, and 10 bases lay in between. The CDR3 runs 14 residues. CDR3 in amino acids: CASSEYLERGELFF. The CDR3, as DNA: TGTGCCAGCAGTGAATATTTGGAGAGGGGGGAGCTGTTTTTT.

V gene TRBV2 combines with J gene TRBJ1-4; the match to TRBD1 covers 11 bases. The V gene's germline CDR1 is SNHLY and CDR2 FYNNEI. CDR3 size: 14 residues. J was trimmed by 8 bases and V by 4 bases; bases with no gene match: 3. This CDR3 reads CASSGGQGAEKLFF. The CDR3 coding sequence is TGTGCCAGCAGTGGCGGACAGGGGGCCGAAAAACTGTTTTTT.

The chain recombines TRBV4-3 with TRBJ1-1; D gene unclear. Germline lookup yields CDR1 LGHNA and CDR2 YSLEER. The V gene lost 2 bases and the J gene lost 1 base, with 14 bases spanning the gap. The CDR3 is made up of 16 amino acids. In DNA form, the CDR3 reads TGCGCCAGCAGCCAAAGTGAGCGGGGAACGAACACTGAAGCTTTCTTT. Translation gives CASSQSERGTNTEAFF.

The genes are TRBV7-8 and TRBJ1-3; D is ambiguous. Deletions cut 4 bases from V and 1 base from J, with 5 bases between. The CDR3 is 13 residues long. Germline-derived CDR1 and CDR2 are SGHVS and FQNEAQ. The CDR3 region has the DNA TGTGCCAGCAGCTCAGCGTCTGGAAACACCATATATTTT. The encoded protein is CASSSASGNTIYF.